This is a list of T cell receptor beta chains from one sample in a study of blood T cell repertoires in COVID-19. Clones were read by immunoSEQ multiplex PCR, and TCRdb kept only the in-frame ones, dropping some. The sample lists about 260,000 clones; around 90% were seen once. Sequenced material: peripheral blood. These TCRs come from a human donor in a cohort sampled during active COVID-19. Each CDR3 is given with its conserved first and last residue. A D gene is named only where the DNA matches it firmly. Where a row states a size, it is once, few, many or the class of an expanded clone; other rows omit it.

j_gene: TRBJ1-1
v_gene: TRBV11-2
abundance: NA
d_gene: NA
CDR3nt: TGTGCCAGCAGCTTGAGTTCGGGACACCTAAACACTGAAGCTTTCTTT
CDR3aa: CASSLSSGHLNTEAFF

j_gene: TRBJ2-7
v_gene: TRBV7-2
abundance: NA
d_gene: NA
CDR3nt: TGTGCCAGCAGCTTCGCCTCGGCTTGGTCTTCGGGATACGAGCAGTACTTC
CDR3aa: CASSFASAWSSGYEQYF

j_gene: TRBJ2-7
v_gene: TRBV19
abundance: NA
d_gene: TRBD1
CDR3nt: TGTGCCAGCGGTGGGTCAGGGGGCCGGAACGAGCAGTACTTC
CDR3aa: CASGGSGGRNEQYF

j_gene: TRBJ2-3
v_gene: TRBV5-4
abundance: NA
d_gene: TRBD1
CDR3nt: TGTGCCAGCAGCCGGGACAGATACACAGATACGCAGTATTTT
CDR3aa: CASSRDRYTDTQYF

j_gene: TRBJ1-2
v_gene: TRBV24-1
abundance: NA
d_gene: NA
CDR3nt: TGTGCCACCAGTGATTTGTTACAGATTCTAAACTATGGCTACACCTTC
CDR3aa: CATSDLLQILNYGYTF

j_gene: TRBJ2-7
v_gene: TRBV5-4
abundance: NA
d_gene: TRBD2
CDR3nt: TGTGCCAGCAGCGTGGGACTAGCGGGGAGGTTGTTTAGCTACGAGCAGTACTTC
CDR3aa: CASSVGLAGRLFSYEQYF

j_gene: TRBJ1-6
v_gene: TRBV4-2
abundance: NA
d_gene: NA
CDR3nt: TGTGCCAGCAGCCAAGGATCAGGTACAACTGATAATTCACCCCTCCACTTT
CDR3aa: CASSQGSGTTDNSPLHF

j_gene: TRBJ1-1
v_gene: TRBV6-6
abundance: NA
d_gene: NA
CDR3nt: TGTGCCAGCAGTTCTCGGGGAAACACTGAAGCTTTCTTT
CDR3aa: CASSSRGNTEAFF

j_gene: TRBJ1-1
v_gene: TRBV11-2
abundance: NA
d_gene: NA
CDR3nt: TGTGCCAGCAGCCCCGGGGGGACGCAACGGGACACTGAAGCTTTCTTT
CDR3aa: CASSPGGTQRDTEAFF

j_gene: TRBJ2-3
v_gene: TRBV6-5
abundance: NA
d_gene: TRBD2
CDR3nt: TGTGCCAGCAGTTACGGGGGGGTTGACGGCACAGATACGCAGTATTTT
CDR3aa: CASSYGGVDGTDTQYF

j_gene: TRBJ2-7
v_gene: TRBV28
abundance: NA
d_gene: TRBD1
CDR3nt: TGTGCCAGCAGTTCGAATCCGGGACAGCCAGCGCAATCTTTCTCCTACGAGCAGTACTTC
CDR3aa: CASSSNPGQPAQSFSYEQYF

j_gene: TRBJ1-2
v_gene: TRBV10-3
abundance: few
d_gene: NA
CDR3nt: TGTGCCATCAGTGCGGCCGACAGTATCTATGGCTACACCTTC
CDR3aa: CAISAADSIYGYTF

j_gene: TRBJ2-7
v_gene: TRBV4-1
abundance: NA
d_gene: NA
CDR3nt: TGCGCCAGCAGCCAGTACAACTCCTACGAGCAGTACTTC
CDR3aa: CASSQYNSYEQYF

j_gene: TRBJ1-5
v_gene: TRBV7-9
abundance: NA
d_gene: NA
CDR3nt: TGTGCCAGCAGCAGAACAGGGTATAGTGATCAGCCCCAGCATTTT
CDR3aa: CASSRTGYSDQPQHF

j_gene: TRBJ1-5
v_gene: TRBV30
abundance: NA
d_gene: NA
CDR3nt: TGTGCCTGGAGTCGGCCAGGGAGGGACCAGCCCCAGCATTTT
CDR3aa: CAWSRPGRDQPQHF

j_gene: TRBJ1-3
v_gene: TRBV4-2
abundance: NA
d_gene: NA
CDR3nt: TGTGCCAGCAGCCAAGCCATGGGAAACACCATATATTTT
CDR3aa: CASSQAMGNTIYF

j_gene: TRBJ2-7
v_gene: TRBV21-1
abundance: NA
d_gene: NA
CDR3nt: TGTGCCAGCAGCAGAGGCCGGGACAGTACCTACGAGCAGTACTTC
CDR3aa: CASSRGRDSTYEQYF

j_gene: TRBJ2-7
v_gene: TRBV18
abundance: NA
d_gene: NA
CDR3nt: TGTGCCAGCTCAATGGGGGCAGGTTACTACGAGCAGTACTTC
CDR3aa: CASSMGAGYYEQYF

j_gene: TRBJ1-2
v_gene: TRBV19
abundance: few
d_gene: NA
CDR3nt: TGTGCCAGTAGTAAACGGTATGTCTATGGCTACACCTTC
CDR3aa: CASSKRYVYGYTF

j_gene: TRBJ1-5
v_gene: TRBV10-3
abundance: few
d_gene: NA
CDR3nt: TGTGCCATCAGTGGCGGGCCTAATCAGCCCCAGCATTTT
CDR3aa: CAISGGPNQPQHF

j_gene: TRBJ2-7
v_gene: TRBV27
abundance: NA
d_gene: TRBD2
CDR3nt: TGTGCCAGCAGCACTAGCGGGGGGGCGACCGAGCAGTACTTC
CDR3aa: CASSTSGGATEQYF

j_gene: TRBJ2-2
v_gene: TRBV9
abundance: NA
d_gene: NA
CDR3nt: TGTGCCAGCAGCGTAGGCCCTGGCGGGGTACTCTTAACCGGGGAGCTGTTTTTT
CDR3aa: CASSVGPGGVLLTGELFF

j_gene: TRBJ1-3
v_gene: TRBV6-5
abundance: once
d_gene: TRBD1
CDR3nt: TGTGCCAGCAGTTACTTGGGACAGGGAGGTGGAAACACCATATATTTT
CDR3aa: CASSYLGQGGGNTIYF

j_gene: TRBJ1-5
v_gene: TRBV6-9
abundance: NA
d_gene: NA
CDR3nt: TGTGCCAGCACCCCGGGGGGGGGCCGACAGCCCCAGCATTTT
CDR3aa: CASTPGGGRQPQHF

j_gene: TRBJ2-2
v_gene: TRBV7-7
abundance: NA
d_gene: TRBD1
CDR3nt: TGTGCTAGCAGCCCGGACAGGGGAAGACTGAACACCGGGGAGCTGTTTTTT
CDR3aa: CASSPDRGRLNTGELFF

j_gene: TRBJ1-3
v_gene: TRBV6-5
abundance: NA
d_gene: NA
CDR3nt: TGTGCCAGCAGTCAGAGGAGCTCTGGAAACACCATATATTTT
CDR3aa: CASSQRSSGNTIYF